This TCR beta chain stems from a study of beta chain features in type 1 diabetes. Overall study results and limits: There was a possibility that cDNA sequencing over-represented cells with high TCR expression.

The study reverse transcribed the entire isolated RNA, so it sequenced expressed TCRB transcripts. Libraries were prepared by immunoSEQ multiplex PCR; TCRdb keeps only in-frame clonotypes and omits some of them. The sample holds a few hundred thousand clones, about 26% seen once. There are 13 residues in the CDR3. V dropped 7 bases and J dropped 4; count of bases not matched to a gene: 4. Germline CDR1 SNHLY, CDR2 FYNNEI. A word on this clone: The antigen is not known.

The rearrangement joins TRBV2 to TRBJ1-2, with TRBD1 matching over 9 bases. The sequenced sample was central memory CD4+ T cells from blood. The TCR comes from a young man in good health. The CDR3 loop reads CASMGQGLYGYTF. The CDR3 DNA reads as TGTGCCAGCATGGGACAGGGCCTCTATGGCTACACCTTC.